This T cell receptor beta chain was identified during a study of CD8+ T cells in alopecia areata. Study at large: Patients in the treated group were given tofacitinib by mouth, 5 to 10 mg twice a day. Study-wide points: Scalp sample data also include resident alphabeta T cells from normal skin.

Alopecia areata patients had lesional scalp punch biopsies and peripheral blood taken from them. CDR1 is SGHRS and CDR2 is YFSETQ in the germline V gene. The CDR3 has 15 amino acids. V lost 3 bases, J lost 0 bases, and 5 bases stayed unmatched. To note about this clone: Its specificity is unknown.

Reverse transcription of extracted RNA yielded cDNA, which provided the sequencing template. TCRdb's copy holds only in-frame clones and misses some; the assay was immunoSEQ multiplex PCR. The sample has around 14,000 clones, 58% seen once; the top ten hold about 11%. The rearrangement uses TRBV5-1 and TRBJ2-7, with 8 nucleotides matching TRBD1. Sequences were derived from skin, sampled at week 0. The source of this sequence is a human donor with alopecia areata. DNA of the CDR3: TGCGCCAGCAGCTGGACAGGGACAAGCTCCTACGAGCAGTACTTC. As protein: CASSWTGTSSYEQYF.